This is a list of T cell receptor beta chains from one sample in a study of T and B cells in COVID-19 patients. TCRdb redid the calling of the multiplex PCR reads with MiXCR, one entry per CDR3 protein. Of 6,000 to 9,000 distinct CDR3 sequences in the sample, about a third are singletons; the top ten hold roughly a quarter. The material sequenced was blood. Receptors were obtained from a human donor who had recovered from COVID-19. CDR3s include the opening cysteine and the closing phenylalanine or tryptophan. D genes are given only for firm matches. Size values are once, few and many counts, or a class for expanded clones, and some rows have none.

d_gene,j_gene,abundance,v_gene,CDR3nt,CDR3aa
-,TRBJ1-1,medium-sized,TRBV29-1,TGCAGCGTTGAACGGAACACTGAAGCTTTCTTT,CSVERNTEAFF
-,TRBJ2-3,few,TRBV5-1,TGCGCCAGCAGCTACTTATCGGGCCGGACATATACGCAGTATTTT,CASSYLSGRTYTQYF
-,TRBJ2-1,-,TRBV20-1,TGCAGTGCTAGAGAGCAGCGAAGCTCCTACAATGAGCAGTTCTTC,CSAREQRSSYNEQFF
-,TRBJ1-2,-,TRBV6-9,TGTGCCAGCAGGGGATGGGACTATGGCTACACCTTC,CASRGWDYGYTF
TRBD1,TRBJ2-3,-,TRBV7-6,TGTGCCAGCAGCTTGGAACGGGACAGCCCTAGCACAGATACGCAGTATTTT,CASSLERDSPSTDTQYF
-,TRBJ1-2,few,TRBV19,TGTGCCAGTAGCCCCACGGCCGCCCCCTCTATCAGAAATGGCTACACCTTC,CASSPTAAPSIRNGYTF
-,TRBJ1-5,-,TRBV18,TGTGCCAGCTCACCACGGTCGGGGGGCAGCAATCAGCCCCAGCATTTT,CASSPRSGGSNQPQHF
-,TRBJ1-1,-,TRBV20-1,TGCAGTGCTGTCCGGGACATCATGAACACTGAAGCTTTCTTT,CSAVRDIMNTEAFF
-,TRBJ2-3,few,TRBV15,TGTGCCACCAGCAGAGTTCTCACAGATACGCAGTATTTT,CATSRVLTDTQYF
-,TRBJ1-2,few,TRBV12-3/TRBV12-4,TGTGCCAGCAGTTTACAGAACGGGGTCTATGGCTACACCTTC,CASSLQNGVYGYTF